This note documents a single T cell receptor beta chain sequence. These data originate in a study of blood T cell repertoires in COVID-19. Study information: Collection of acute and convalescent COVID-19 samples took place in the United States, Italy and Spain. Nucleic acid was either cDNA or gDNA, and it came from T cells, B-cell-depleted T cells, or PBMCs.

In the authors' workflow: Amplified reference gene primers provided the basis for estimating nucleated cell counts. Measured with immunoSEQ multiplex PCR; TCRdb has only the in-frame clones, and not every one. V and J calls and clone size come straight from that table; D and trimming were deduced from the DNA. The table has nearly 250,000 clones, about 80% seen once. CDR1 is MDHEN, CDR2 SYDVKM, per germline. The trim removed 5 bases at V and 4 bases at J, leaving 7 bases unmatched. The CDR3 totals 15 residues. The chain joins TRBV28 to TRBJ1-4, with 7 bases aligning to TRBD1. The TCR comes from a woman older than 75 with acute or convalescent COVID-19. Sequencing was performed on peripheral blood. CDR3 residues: CASSPPGQLNEKLFF. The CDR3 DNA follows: TGTGCCAGCAGTCCCCCGGGACAGCTTAATGAAAAACTGTTTTTT.